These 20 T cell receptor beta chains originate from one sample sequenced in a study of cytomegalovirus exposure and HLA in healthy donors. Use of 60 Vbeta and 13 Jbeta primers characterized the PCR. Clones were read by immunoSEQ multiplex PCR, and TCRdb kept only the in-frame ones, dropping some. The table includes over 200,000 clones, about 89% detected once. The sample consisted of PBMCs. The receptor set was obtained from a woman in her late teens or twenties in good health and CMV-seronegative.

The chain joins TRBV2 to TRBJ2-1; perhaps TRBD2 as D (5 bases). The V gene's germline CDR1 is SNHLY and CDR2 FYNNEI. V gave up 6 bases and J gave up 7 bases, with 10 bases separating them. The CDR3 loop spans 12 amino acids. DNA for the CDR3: TGTGCCAGCAGGAGGGCCGGGAATGAGCAGTTCTTC. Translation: CASRRAGNEQFF. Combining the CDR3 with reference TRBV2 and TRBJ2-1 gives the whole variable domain EPEVTQTPSHQVTQMGQEVILRCVPISNHLYFYWYRQILGQKVEFLVSFYNNEISEKSEIFDDQFSVERPDGSNFTLKIRSTKLEDSAMYFCASRRAGNEQFFGPGTRLTVL.

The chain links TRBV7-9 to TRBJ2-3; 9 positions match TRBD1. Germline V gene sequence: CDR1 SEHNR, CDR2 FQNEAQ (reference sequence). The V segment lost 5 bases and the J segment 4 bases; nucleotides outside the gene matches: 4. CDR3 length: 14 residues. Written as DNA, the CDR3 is TGTGCCAGCAGCCCGGGACAGGGCGCAGATACGCAGTATTTT. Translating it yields CASSPGQGADTQYF.

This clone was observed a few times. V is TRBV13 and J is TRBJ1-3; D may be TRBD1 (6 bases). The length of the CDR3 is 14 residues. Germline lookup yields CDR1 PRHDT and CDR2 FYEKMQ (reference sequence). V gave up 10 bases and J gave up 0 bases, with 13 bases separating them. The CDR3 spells CATSRGHSGNTIYF. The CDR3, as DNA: TGTGCCACTTCTCGGGGACACTCTGGAAACACCATATATTTT.

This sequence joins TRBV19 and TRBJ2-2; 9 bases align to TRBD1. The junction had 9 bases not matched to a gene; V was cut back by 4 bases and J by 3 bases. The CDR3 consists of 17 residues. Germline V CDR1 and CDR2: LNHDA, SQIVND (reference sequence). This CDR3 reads CASSNPRDRAYTGELFF. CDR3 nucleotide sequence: TGTGCCAGTAGTAATCCCCGGGACAGGGCTTACACCGGGGAGCTGTTTTTT.

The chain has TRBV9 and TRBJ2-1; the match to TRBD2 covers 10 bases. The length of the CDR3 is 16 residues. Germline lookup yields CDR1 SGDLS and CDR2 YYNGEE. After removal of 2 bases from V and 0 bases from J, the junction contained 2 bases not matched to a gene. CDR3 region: CASSVSGGSSYNEQFF. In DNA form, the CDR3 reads TGTGCCAGCAGCGTTAGCGGGGGGAGCTCCTACAATGAGCAGTTCTTC.

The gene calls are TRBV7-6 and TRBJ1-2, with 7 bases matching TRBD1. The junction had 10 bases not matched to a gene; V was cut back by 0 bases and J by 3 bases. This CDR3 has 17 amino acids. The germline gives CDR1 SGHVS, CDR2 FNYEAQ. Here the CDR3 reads CASSLARLDRADYGYTF. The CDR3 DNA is TGTGCCAGCAGCTTAGCGCGTCTCGACAGGGCGGACTATGGCTACACCTTC. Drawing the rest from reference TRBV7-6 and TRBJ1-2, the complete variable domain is GAGVSQSPRYKVTKRGQDVALRCDPISGHVSLYWYRQALGQGPEFLTYFNYEAQQDKSGLPNDRFSAERPEGSISTLTIQRTEQRDSAMYRCASSLARLDRADYGYTFGSGTRLTVV.

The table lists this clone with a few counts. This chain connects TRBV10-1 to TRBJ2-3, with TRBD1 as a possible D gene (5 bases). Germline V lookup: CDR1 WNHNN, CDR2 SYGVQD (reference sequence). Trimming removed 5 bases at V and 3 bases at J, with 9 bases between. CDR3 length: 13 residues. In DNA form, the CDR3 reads TGCGCCAGCAGTCGACAGCTTACAGATACGCAGTATTTT. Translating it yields CASSRQLTDTQYF.

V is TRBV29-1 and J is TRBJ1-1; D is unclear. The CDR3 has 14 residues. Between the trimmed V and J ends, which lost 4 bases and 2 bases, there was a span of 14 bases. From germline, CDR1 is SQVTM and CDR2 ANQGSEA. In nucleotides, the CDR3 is TGCAGCGTTGGGGCAGGTATGACAAACACTGAAGCTTTCTTT. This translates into CSVGAGMTNTEAFF.

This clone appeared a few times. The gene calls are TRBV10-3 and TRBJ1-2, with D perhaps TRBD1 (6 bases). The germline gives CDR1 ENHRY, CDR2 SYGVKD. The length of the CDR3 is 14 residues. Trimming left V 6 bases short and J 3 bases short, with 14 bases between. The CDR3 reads CAISEPTGDYGYTF. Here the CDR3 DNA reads TGTGCCATCAGCGAACCGACAGGAGACTATGGCTACACCTTC.

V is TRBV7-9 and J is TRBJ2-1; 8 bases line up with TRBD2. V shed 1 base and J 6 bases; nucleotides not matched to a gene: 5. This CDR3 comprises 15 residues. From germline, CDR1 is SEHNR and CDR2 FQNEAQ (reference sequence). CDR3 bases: TGTGCCAGCAGCTTAGGTAGCGGGATCATCAATGAGCAGTTCTTC. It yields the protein CASSLGSGIINEQFF. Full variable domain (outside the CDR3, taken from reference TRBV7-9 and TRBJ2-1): DTGVSQNPRHKITKRGQNVTFRCDPISEHNRLYWYRQTLGQGPEFLTYFQNEAQLEKSRLLSDRFSAERPKGSFSTLEIQRTEQGDSAMYLCASSLGSGIINEQFFGPGTRLTVL.

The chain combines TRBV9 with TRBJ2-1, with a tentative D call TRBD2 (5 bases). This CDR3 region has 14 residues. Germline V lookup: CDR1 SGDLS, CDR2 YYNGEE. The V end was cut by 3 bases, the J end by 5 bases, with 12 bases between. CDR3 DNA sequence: TGTGCCAGCAGCGAGGGCGGGTACAACAATGAGCAGTTCTTC. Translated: CASSEGGYNNEQFF.

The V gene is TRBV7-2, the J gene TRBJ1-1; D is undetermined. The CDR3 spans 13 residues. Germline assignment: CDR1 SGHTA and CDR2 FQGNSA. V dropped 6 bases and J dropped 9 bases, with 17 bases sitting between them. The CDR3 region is CASRRVGGYKAFF. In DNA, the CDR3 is TGTGCCAGCAGAAGGGTAGGAGGTTATAAAGCTTTCTTT.

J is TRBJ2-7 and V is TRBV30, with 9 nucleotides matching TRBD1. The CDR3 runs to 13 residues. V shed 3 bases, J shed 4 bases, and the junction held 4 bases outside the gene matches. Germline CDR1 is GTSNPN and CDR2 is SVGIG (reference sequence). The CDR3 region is CAWSPDRGYEQYF. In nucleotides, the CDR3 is TGTGCCTGGAGCCCGGACAGGGGATACGAGCAGTACTTC.

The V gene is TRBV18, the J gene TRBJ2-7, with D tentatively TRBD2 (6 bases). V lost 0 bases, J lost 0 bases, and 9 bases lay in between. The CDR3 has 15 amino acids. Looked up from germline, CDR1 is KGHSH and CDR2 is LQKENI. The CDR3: CASSPPGSGSYEQYF. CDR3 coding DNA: TGTGCCAGCTCACCACCAGGTAGCGGCTCCTACGAGCAGTACTTC.

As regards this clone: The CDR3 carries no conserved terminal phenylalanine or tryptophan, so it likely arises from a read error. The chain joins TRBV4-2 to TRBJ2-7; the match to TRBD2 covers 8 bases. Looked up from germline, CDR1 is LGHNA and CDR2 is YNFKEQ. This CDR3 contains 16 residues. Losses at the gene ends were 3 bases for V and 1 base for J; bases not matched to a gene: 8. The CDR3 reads CASSHAGTRFSYEQYL. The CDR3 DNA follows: TGTGCCAGCAGCCACGCCGGGACTAGATTTTCCTACGAGCAGTACCTC.

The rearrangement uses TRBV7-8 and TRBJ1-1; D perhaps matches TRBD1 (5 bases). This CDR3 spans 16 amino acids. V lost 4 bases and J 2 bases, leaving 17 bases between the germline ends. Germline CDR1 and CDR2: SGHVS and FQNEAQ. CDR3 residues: CASSSYTGHFNTEAFF. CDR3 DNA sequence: TGTGCCAGCAGCTCTTATACCGGACACTTTAACACTGAAGCTTTCTTT.

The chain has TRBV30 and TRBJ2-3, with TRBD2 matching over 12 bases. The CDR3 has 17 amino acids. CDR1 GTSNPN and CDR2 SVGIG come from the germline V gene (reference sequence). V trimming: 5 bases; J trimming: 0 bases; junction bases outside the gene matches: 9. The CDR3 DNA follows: TGTGCCTGGTCCCGAGGACTAGCGGGAACTAGCACAGATACGCAGTATTTT. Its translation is CAWSRGLAGTSTDTQYF. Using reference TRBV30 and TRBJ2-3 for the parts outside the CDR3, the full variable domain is SQTIHQWPATLVQPVGSPLSLECTVEGTSNPNLYWYRQAAGRGLQLLFYSVGIGQISSEVPQNLSASRPQDRQFILSSKKLLLSDSGFYLCAWSRGLAGTSTDTQYFGPGTRLTVL.

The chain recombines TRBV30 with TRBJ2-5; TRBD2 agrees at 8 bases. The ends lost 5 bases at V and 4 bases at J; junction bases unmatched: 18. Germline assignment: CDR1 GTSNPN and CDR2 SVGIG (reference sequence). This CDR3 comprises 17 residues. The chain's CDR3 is CAWGLAEFVRLRETQYF. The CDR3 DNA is TGTGCCTGGGGACTAGCCGAGTTTGTTCGTTTACGAGAGACCCAGTACTTC.

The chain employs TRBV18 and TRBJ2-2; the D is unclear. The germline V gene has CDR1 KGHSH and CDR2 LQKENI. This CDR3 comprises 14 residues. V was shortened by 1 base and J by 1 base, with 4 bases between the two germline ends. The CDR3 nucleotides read TGTGCCAGCTCACCACGAGAGAACACCGGGGAGCTGTTTTTT. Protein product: CASSPRENTGELFF.

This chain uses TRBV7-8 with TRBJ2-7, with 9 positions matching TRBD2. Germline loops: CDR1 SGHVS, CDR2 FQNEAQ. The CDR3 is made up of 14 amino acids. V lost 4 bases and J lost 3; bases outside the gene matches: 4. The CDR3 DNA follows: TGTGCCAGCAGCTCCGCAGCGGGGGGCTACGAGCAGTACTTC. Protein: CASSSAAGGYEQYF.